A single sample gave rise to the 28 T cell receptor beta chains below, sequenced in a study of T cells after yellow fever vaccination. Each CDR3 protein is one row after TCRdb ran MiXCR on the 5' RACE reads. The sample holds hundreds of thousands of distinct CDR3 sequences, over 15% seen once. Sequenced material: PBMCs, taken before the yellow fever booster vaccination. The receptors shown here come from a man between 18 and 29 years old who received the YFV17D yellow fever vaccine.

This clonotype was counted only a few times. The genes are TRBV7-2 and TRBJ1-5; 7 positions match TRBD1. The CDR3 totals 14 residues. Germline V CDR1 and CDR2: SGHTA, FQGNSA. The V and J ends lost 5 bases and 10 bases, in that order; junction bases with no gene match: 11. CDR3 coding DNA: TGTGCCAGCAGCCCCACACAGGGGTCGCTACCCCAGCATTTT. Translating it yields CASSPTQGSLPQHF.

The J gene is TRBJ2-7, the V gene TRBV20-1; D not certain. The CDR3 has 13 amino acids. Trimming took 1 base from V and 3 from J, leaving 10 bases between them. CDR1 is DFQATT and CDR2 is SNEGSKA in the germline V gene (reference sequence). CDR3 DNA sequence: TGCAGTGCTAGAGGCGGCCGGAGCTACGAGCAGTACTTC. As protein: CSARGGRSYEQYF.

V gene TRBV2 combines with J gene TRBJ2-7; D call uncertain. Trimming stripped 0 bases from V and 4 bases from J, with 10 bases between. Germline V lookup: CDR1 SNHLY, CDR2 FYNNEI. The CDR3 spans 14 residues. For the CDR3, the DNA is TGTGCCAGCAGTGAAGCAGTGGAACGATACGAGCAGTACGTC. This codes for CASSEAVERYEQYV.

The sample holds a few counts of this clonotype. The chain carries TRBV12-3 or TRBV12-4 and TRBJ2-3, with TRBD2 matching over 9 bases. The CDR3 covers 15 residues. V lost 2 bases and J lost 4; bases outside the gene matches: 4. This CDR3 is CASSLWRGGPDTQYF. CDR3 bases: TGTGCCAGCAGTTTATGGCGGGGGGGCCCAGATACGCAGTATTTT.

A few counts support this clonotype. The chain recombines TRBV4-1 with TRBJ1-1; D is ambiguous. With 3 bases removed from V and 11 bases from J, the gap between germline ends came to 13 bases. This CDR3 has 12 residues. Germline V CDR1 and CDR2: MGHRA, YSYEKL. The CDR3 nucleotides read TGCGCCAGCAGCCAGGAGGGTCAGGTCGCTTTCTTT. It yields the protein CASSQEGQVAFF.

This clonotype came up a few times. The V gene is TRBV11-2, the J gene TRBJ1-2; a possible D gene is TRBD1 (6 bases). The germline V gene has CDR1 SGHAT and CDR2 FQNNGV. The CDR3 totals 14 residues. Trimming took off 6 bases at V and 8 bases at J, with 19 bases between the two ends. This chain's CDR3 is CASRIAGAPGGYTF. The CDR3 DNA is TGTGCCAGCAGGATAGCGGGGGCCCCGGGGGGCTACACCTTC. Variable domain in full (rest from reference TRBV11-2 and TRBJ1-2): EAGVAQSPRYKIIEKRQSVAFWCNPISGHATLYWYQQILGQGPKLLIQFQNNGVVDDSQLPKDRFSAERLKGVDSTLKIQPAKLEDSAVYLCASRIAGAPGGYTFGSGTRLTVV.

This clonotype has only a few counts. The chain employs TRBV5-1 and TRBJ2-1; D might be TRBD2 (6 bases). The CDR3 covers 15 residues. Germline V gene lookup returns CDR1 SGHRS and CDR2 YFSETQ. V was cut by 1 base and J by 8 bases, with 16 bases left in between. The CDR3 sequence is CASSLQAPGSDEQFF. The CDR3 region has the DNA TGCGCCAGCAGCTTGCAAGCCCCCGGGAGCGATGAGCAGTTCTTC.

This rearrangement joins TRBV20-1 to TRBJ1-4; D call uncertain. The CDR3 extends over 12 amino acids. In germline, CDR1 is DFQATT, CDR2 SNEGSKA (reference sequence). V dropped 1 base and J dropped 7 bases, with 7 bases sitting between them. The CDR3 coding sequence is TGCAGTGCTAGAGGAGGTGTTGAAAAACTGTTTTTT. Its protein product is CSARGGVEKLFF.

This clonotype was seen more than once but under ten times. The chain links TRBV2 to TRBJ2-1; D ambiguous. The germline CDR1 and CDR2 sequences are SNHLY and FYNNEI. V lost 2 bases to trimming and J lost 4 bases, with 9 bases between them. This CDR3 is 14 amino acids long. The CDR3 DNA is TGTGCCAGCAGTGAAATGAGTGGATACAATGAGCAGTTCTTC. It yields the protein CASSEMSGYNEQFF.

This clonotype was seen a handful of times. This chain links TRBV20-1 with TRBJ2-1; D not resolved. CDR1 is DFQATT and CDR2 is SNEGSKA in the germline V gene (reference sequence). V lost 0 bases and J lost 8, with 11 bases in between. The CDR3 has 13 residues. This CDR3 reads CSARDPSRHEQFF. CDR3 DNA sequence: TGCAGTGCTAGAGATCCATCACGGCATGAGCAGTTCTTC.

The J gene is TRBJ1-1, the V gene TRBV20-1; D gene ambiguous. Germline V gene lookup returns CDR1 DFQATT and CDR2 SNEGSKA (reference sequence). The CDR3 totals 15 residues. Trimming took 1 base from V and 0 from J, leaving 12 bases between them. This CDR3 reads CSARGAGSMNTEAFF. The CDR3 DNA reads as TGCAGTGCTAGAGGCGCGGGCAGTATGAACACTGAAGCTTTCTTT.

This clonotype was seen a handful of times. The chain combines TRBV11-3 with TRBJ1-1, with a tentative D call TRBD1 (6 bases). The germline V gene has CDR1 SGHNT and CDR2 YENEEA. The V and J ends lost 7 bases and 6 bases respectively, with 21 bases between them. CDR3 size: 15 residues. The CDR3 sequence: CASTDRLRGIPEAFF. CDR3 in DNA: TGTGCCAGCACCGACAGGCTAAGAGGGATCCCTGAAGCTTTCTTT.

V gene TRBV12-3 or TRBV12-4 combines with J gene TRBJ1-6; D gene uncertain. This CDR3 is 12 amino acids long. The germline V and J ends were trimmed by 2 bases and 6 bases, with 2 bases remaining between them. In DNA form, the CDR3 reads TGTGCCAGCAGTTTAACTAATTCACCCCTCCACTTT. Translation gives CASSLTNSPLHF.

This clonotype was picked up a small number of times. The gene calls are TRBV7-3 and TRBJ2-5, with D possibly matching TRBD2 (6 bases). The CDR3 spans 15 residues. The germline CDR1 and CDR2 sequences are SGHTA and FQGTGA. V was pared by 3 bases and J by 1 base, with 12 bases between. CDR3 DNA sequence: TGTGCCAGCAGCTTGATTGGGGGAGGCCAAGAGACCCAGTACTTC. This gives the protein CASSLIGGGQETQYF.

This chain connects TRBV4-1 to TRBJ2-5; D is unclear. The CDR3 totals 15 residues. The germline CDR1 and CDR2 sequences are MGHRA and YSYEKL. V dropped 1 base and J dropped 2 bases, with 11 bases sitting between them. The CDR3 loop is CASSQVWQPQETQYF. The CDR3 bases are TGCGCCAGCAGCCAAGTATGGCAGCCTCAAGAGACCCAGTACTTC.

DNA of the CDR3: TGTGCCAGCAGCCCACGGGGCCACCTAAGCACAGATACGCAGTATTTT. This gives the protein CASSPRGHLSTDTQYF. The chain recombines TRBV7-9 with TRBJ2-3; D may be TRBD1 or TRBD2 (5 bases each). V lost 5 bases and J lost 0, with 15 bases in between. This CDR3 spans 16 amino acids. The germline V gene has CDR1 SEHNR and CDR2 FQNEAQ (reference sequence).

The chain is built from TRBV6-5 and TRBJ2-1; 7 bases fit TRBD2. J lost 2 bases, V lost 3 bases, and 4 bases had no gene match. The CDR3 has 15 amino acids. The germline CDR1 and CDR2 sequences are MNHEY and SVGAGI. The CDR3 here is CASSYSGGTYNEQFF. The CDR3 DNA reads TGTGCCAGCAGTTATTCGGGGGGAACCTACAATGAGCAGTTCTTC.

The chain couples TRBV29-1 to TRBJ2-3; no clear D gene. Germline V gene lookup returns CDR1 SQVTM and CDR2 ANQGSEA. This CDR3 comprises 13 residues. V lost 2 bases and J 3 bases, leaving 9 bases between the germline ends. The DNA of the CDR3 is TGCAGCGTTGAACCAGGCACGACAGATACGCAGTATTTT. It yields the protein CSVEPGTTDTQYF.

The genes are TRBV20-1 and TRBJ2-1, with a weak D call TRBD1 (5 bases). Trimming removed 6 bases at V and 7 bases at J, with 16 bases between. CDR1 is DFQATT, CDR2 SNEGSKA, per germline (reference sequence). The CDR3 is made up of 13 amino acids. The CDR3 spells CSASIRQGNEQFF. The CDR3 DNA sequence: TGCAGTGCCAGCATTCGGCAGGGAAATGAGCAGTTCTTC.

In this sample, this clonotype turned up a few times. V gene TRBV5-1 combines with J gene TRBJ1-6, with TRBD1 matching 9 bases. The CDR3 is made up of 15 amino acids. The junction had 5 bases not matched to a gene; V was cut back by 3 bases and J by 7 bases. Per the germline V gene, CDR1 is SGHRS and CDR2 is YFSETQ. The CDR3, as DNA: TGCGCCAGCAGCTCGGGGACAGGGAGCAATTCACCCCTCCACTTT. As protein: CASSSGTGSNSPLHF.

The CDR3 DNA follows: TGCAGTGCTCCACAGGGGATGGGGGACACTGAAGCTTTCTTT. It translates to CSAPQGMGDTEAFF. The chain employs TRBV20-1 and TRBJ1-1; 7 bases fit TRBD1. CDR1 is DFQATT, CDR2 SNEGSKA, per germline (reference sequence). The V gene end was trimmed by 5 bases and the J gene end by 3 bases; junction bases not matched to a gene: 9. The CDR3 totals 14 residues.

Ten or more counts support this clonotype. This chain links TRBV7-2 with TRBJ2-3; the D call may be TRBD1 or TRBD2 (5 bases each). Trimming took off 4 bases at V and 10 bases at J, with 12 bases between the two ends. The CDR3 has 12 amino acids. Germline V gives CDR1 SGHTA, CDR2 FQGNSA. Here the CDR3 reads CASSSDQGPQYF. The CDR3 DNA sequence: TGTGCCAGCAGCTCAGATCAGGGACCGCAGTATTTT.

The V and J genes are TRBV20-1 and TRBJ2-4; D tentatively fits TRBD1 or TRBD2 (5 bases each). Germline loops: CDR1 DFQATT, CDR2 SNEGSKA (reference sequence). V was cut by 6 bases and J by 10 bases, with 19 bases left in between. The CDR3 sequence is 13 residues long. CDR3 coding DNA: TGCAGTGCCCGGGGCCTCCCCCTCGGTATTCAGTACTTC. It translates to CSARGLPLGIQYF.

This clonotype was counted between two and nine times. The genes are TRBV5-1 and TRBJ2-5; 8 bases agree with TRBD2. J was trimmed by 3 bases and V by 8 bases; bases with no gene match: 21. Germline V lookup: CDR1 SGHRS, CDR2 YFSETQ. CDR3 length: 18 amino acids. The CDR3 loop reads CARGTADRPTGGEETQYF. The CDR3 region has the DNA TGCGCCAGGGGGACTGCCGACCGTCCCACCGGGGGGGAAGAGACCCAGTACTTC. Looking up the rest from reference TRBV5-1 and TRBJ2-5 gives the full variable domain: KAGVTQTPRYLIKTRGQQVTLSCSPISGHRSVSWYQQTPGQGLQFLFEYFSETQRNKGNFPGRFSGRQFSNSRSEMNVSTLELGDSALYLCARGTADRPTGGEETQYFGPGTRLLVL.

The genes are TRBV5-1 and TRBJ1-2; weak D call: TRBD1 (5 bases). CDR3 length: 14 residues. In germline, CDR1 is SGHRS, CDR2 YFSETQ. V lost 4 bases and J 5 bases, leaving 15 bases between the germline ends. The CDR3 region is CASSLTDKMYGYTF. Here the CDR3 DNA reads TGCGCCAGCAGCCTGACGGACAAGATGTATGGCTACACCTTC.

This clonotype was detected only a few times. The chain is built from TRBV6-5 and TRBJ1-1, with D perhaps TRBD1 (6 bases). The CDR3 loop spans 15 amino acids. Germline assignment: CDR1 MNHEY and CDR2 SVGAGI. With 0 bases removed from V and 4 bases from J, the gap between germline ends came to 12 bases. The CDR3 sequence is CASSYSGGAGTEAFF. The CDR3 DNA follows: TGTGCCAGCAGTTACTCGGGGGGCGCCGGCACTGAAGCTTTCTTT.

This clonotype was counted only a few times. This rearrangement joins TRBV7-8 to TRBJ2-7; no definite D call. CDR3 length: 15 residues. V shed 2 bases and J shed 2 bases, with 13 bases lying between them. Germline CDR1 SGHVS, CDR2 FQNEAQ. The CDR3 DNA sequence: TGTGCCAGCAGCTTAACGCCGGTCCGTCCCTACGAGCAGTACTTC. It specifies CASSLTPVRPYEQYF.

This clonotype was seen a handful of times. This chain connects TRBV4-1 to TRBJ1-2; no firm D call. CDR1 and CDR2 from the germline V gene are MGHRA and YSYEKL. CDR3 size: 13 residues. Trimming cost V 1 base and J 7 bases, with 10 bases left between them. The CDR3 sequence is CASSQGREGGYTF. The CDR3 coding sequence is TGCGCCAGCAGCCAAGGGAGGGAAGGTGGCTACACCTTC.